The rows below give T cell receptor beta chains drawn from one sample of a study of cytomegalovirus exposure and HLA in healthy donors. This table comes from immunoSEQ multiplex PCR, and its TCRdb copy is limited to in-frame clones, with some not included. The sample shows some 120,000 clones, 80% of them seen only once. Sequenced material: PBMCs. These receptors came from a female donor in good health and CMV-seronegative. CDR3s include the opening cysteine and the closing phenylalanine or tryptophan. The order of the fields is J gene, clone size, V gene, D gene, CDR3 DNA, CDR3 protein. A D gene is named only where the DNA matches it firmly. Size is omitted from some rows. Given values are once, few, many or a class for expanded clones.

TRBJ1-2	.	TRBV4-1	TRBD1	TGCGCCAGCAGCCAAAATTCGGACAGGGATGGCTACACCTTC	CASSQNSDRDGYTF
TRBJ1-2	.	TRBV7-9	TRBD1	TGTGCCAGCAGCTCCGGGACAGGGGGCCTCGAGGGCTACACCTTC	CASSSGTGGLEGYTF
TRBJ2-7	few	TRBV2	.	TGTGCCAGCAGTTTTAACTACCTCTACGAGCAGTACTTC	CASSFNYLYEQYF
TRBJ1-2	.	TRBV5-5	.	TGTGCCAGCAGCTTCCAGGTTAACTACTATGGCTACACCTTC	CASSFQVNYYGYTF
TRBJ2-2	.	TRBV5-4	TRBD2	TGTGCCAGCAGCTTGCGGCGGGAGCGGCCCACCGGGGAGCTGTTTTTT	CASSLRRERPTGELFF
TRBJ2-1	.	TRBV5-1	.	TGCGCCAGCAGCCGGCAAGAACGGAGCTCCTACAATGAGCAGTTCTTC	CASSRQERSSYNEQFF
TRBJ2-1	.	TRBV6-1	TRBD2	TGTGCCAGCAGCTCCGGGACTAGCGGGCACAATGAGCAGTTCTTC	CASSSGTSGHNEQFF
TRBJ2-2	once	TRBV10-3	TRBD1	TGTGCCATCAGTTTAGCCGGGACAGGGACCGGGGAGCTGTTTTTT	CAISLAGTGTGELFF
TRBJ2-7	.	TRBV25-1	TRBD1	TGTGCCAGCAGTGAAACCGGGACAGGGTCCTACGAGCAGTACTTC	CASSETGTGSYEQYF
TRBJ2-1	.	TRBV19	TRBD2	TGTGCCAGTAGTGGGCGGGGGGTCAACAATGAGCAGTTCTTC	CASSGRGVNNEQFF
TRBJ2-7	few	TRBV6-4	.	TGTGCCAGCAGTGACACAGGAACAGACGAGCAGTACTTC	CASSDTGTDEQYF
TRBJ2-3	.	TRBV10-1	.	TGCGCCAGCAGTGAGTGGGGCAGAAACACAGATACGCAGTATTTT	CASSEWGRNTDTQYF
TRBJ1-1	.	TRBV28	TRBD1	TGTGCCAGCAGTCAACAGGGGGTGCACACTGAAGCTTTCTTT	CASSQQGVHTEAFF
TRBJ2-4	.	TRBV7-9	.	TGTGCCAGCAGCTCCGAAGACCCTTTAAACAGTCAGTACTTC	CASSSEDPLNSQYF
TRBJ2-7	.	TRBV27	.	TGTGCCAGCAGTTTTAGCCCTACTCCCCTCTACGAGCAGTACTTC	CASSFSPTPLYEQYF